The sample holds a few counts of the clone carrying this TCR beta chain. Likely a read error: the CDR3 ends without its conserved phenylalanine or tryptophan. Germline CDR1 is LNHNV and CDR2 is YYDKDF (reference sequence). Trimming removed 4 bases from V and 6 bases from J; junction bases left unmatched: 9. The CDR3 consists of 16 residues. The data belong to a study of tumor and adjacent non-tumor tissue in lung cancer. A modified ARM-PCR protocol with three rounds of nested PCR amplified TCRbeta. TCRdb used MiXCR to reprocess the multiplex PCR reads, holding one entry per CDR3 protein. Of over 85,000 distinct CDR3 sequences in the sample, approximately 84% were seen once. This sample's RNA came from whole unsorted tissue.

This sequence originates from an older man with non-small cell lung cancer. The sequencing input was lung tumor tissue. This chain joins TRBV15 and TRBJ1-4, with 9 positions matching TRBD1. Written as DNA, the CDR3 is TGTGCCACCAGCACAAAAAAGGGACAGGGTGATGAAAAACTGTTTTGT. This codes for CATSTKKGQGDEKLFC.